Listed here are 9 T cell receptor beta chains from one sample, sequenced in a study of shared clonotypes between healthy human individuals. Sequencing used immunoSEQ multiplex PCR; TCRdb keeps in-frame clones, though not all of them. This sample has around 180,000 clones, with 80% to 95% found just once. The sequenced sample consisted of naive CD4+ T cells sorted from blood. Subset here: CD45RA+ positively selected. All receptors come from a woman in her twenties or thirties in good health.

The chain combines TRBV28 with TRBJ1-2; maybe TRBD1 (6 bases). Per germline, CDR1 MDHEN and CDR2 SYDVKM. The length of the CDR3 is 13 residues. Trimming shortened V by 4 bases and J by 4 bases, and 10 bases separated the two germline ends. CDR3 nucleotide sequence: TGTGCCAGCAGTTATGACAGGTCCTATGGCTACACCTTC. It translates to CASSYDRSYGYTF.

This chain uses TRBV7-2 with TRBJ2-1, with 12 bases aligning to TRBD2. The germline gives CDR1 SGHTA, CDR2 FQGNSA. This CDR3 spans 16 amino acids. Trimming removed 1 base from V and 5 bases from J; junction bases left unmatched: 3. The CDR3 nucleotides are TGTGCCAGCAGCTTAGTCTGGACTAGCGGGGACAATGAGCAGTTCTTC. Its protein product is CASSLVWTSGDNEQFF.

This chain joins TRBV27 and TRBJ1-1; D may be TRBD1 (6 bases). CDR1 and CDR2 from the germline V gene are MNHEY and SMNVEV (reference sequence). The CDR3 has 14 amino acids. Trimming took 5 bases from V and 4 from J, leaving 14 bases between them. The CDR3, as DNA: TGTGCCAGCAGTCACAGGGACATCGGCACTGAAGCTTTCTTT. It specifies CASSHRDIGTEAFF.

CDR3: CASSLASGSVDEKLFF. The CDR3 DNA is TGTGCCAGCAGCTTAGCTTCCGGGAGTGTAGATGAAAAACTGTTTTTT. The chain carries TRBV13 and TRBJ1-4; D is unresolved. Trimming pared 1 base from V and 6 bases from J, leaving 15 bases between. CDR1 is PRHDT and CDR2 is FYEKMQ in the germline V gene (reference sequence). CDR3 length equals 16 residues. Using reference TRBV13 and TRBJ1-4 for the parts outside the CDR3, the full variable domain is AAGVIQSPRHLIKEKRETATLKCYPIPRHDTVYWYQQGPGQDPQFLISFYEKMQSDKGSIPDRFSAQQFSDYHSELNMSSLELGDSALYFCASSLASGSVDEKLFFGSGTQLSVL.

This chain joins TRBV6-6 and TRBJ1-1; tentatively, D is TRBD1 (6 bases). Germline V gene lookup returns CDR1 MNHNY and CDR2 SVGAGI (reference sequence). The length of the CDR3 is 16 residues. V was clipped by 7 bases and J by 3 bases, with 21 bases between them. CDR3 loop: CASKAGGLLVDTEAFF. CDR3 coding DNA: TGTGCCAGCAAGGCTGGGGGGCTTCTGGTTGACACTGAAGCTTTCTTT.

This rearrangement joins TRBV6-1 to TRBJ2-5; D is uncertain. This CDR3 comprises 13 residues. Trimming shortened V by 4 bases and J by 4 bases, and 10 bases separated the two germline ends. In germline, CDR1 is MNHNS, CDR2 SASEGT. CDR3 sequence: CASSVPPGETQYF. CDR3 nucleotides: TGTGCCAGCAGTGTACCACCAGGAGAGACCCAGTACTTC.

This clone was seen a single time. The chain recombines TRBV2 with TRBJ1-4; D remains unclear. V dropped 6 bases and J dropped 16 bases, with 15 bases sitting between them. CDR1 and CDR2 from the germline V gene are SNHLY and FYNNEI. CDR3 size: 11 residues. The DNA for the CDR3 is TGTGCCAGCAGCGTCGGACTTGTTCCGTTTTTT. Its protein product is CASSVGLVPFF.

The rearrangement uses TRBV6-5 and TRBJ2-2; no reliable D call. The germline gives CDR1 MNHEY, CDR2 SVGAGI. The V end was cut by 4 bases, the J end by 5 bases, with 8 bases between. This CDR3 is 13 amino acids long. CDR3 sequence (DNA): TGTGCCAGCAGTTCCGGTCGGACCGGGGAGCTGTTTTTT. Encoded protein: CASSSGRTGELFF.

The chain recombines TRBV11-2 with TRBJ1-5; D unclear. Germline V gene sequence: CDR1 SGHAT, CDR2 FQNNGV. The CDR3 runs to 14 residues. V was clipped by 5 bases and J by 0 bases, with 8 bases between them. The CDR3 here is CASSPGYSNQPQHF. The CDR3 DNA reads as TGTGCCAGCAGCCCGGGCTATAGCAATCAGCCCCAGCATTTT.